This is a list of T cell receptor beta chains from one sample in a study of blood T cell repertoires in COVID-19. Sequencing used immunoSEQ multiplex PCR; TCRdb keeps in-frame clones, though not all of them. The data show approximately 92,000 clones, 81% seen once. Material for sequencing was peripheral blood. Receptor source: a man in his fifties or sixties with acute or convalescent COVID-19. Each CDR3 is given with its conserved first and last residue. Each record gives: V gene, J gene, D gene, CDR3 protein, CDR3 DNA. A D gene is named only where the DNA matches it firmly.

v_gene: TRBV27; j_gene: TRBJ2-1; d_gene: .; CDR3aa: CASSFGGSYNEQFF; CDR3nt: TGTGCCAGCAGTTTCGGCGGCAGCTACAATGAGCAGTTCTTC
v_gene: TRBV24-1; j_gene: TRBJ2-1; d_gene: .; CDR3aa: CATSDWETNNEQFF; CDR3nt: TGTGCCACCAGTGATTGGGAGACTAACAATGAGCAGTTCTTC
v_gene: TRBV6-6; j_gene: TRBJ2-3; d_gene: TRBD1; CDR3aa: CASTPQGATDTQYF; CDR3nt: TGTGCCAGCACACCACAGGGGGCTACAGATACGCAGTATTTT
v_gene: TRBV2; j_gene: TRBJ2-2; d_gene: TRBD2; CDR3aa: CASTIGTSGGPVFF; CDR3nt: TGTGCCAGCACCATCGGGACTAGCGGGGGGCCGGTGTTTTTT
v_gene: TRBV18; j_gene: TRBJ1-2; d_gene: TRBD1; CDR3aa: CASSDRGYGYTF; CDR3nt: TGTGCCAGCTCAGACAGGGGCTATGGCTACACCTTC
v_gene: TRBV2; j_gene: TRBJ2-3; d_gene: .; CDR3aa: CASPPGYSTDTQYF; CDR3nt: TGTGCCAGCCCCCCGGGTTACAGCACAGATACGCAGTATTTT
v_gene: TRBV18; j_gene: TRBJ2-3; d_gene: .; CDR3aa: CATEARDTQYF; CDR3nt: TGTGCCACCGAAGCGAGAGATACGCAGTATTTT
v_gene: TRBV5-4; j_gene: TRBJ1-1; d_gene: .; CDR3aa: CASRANGRTEAFF; CDR3nt: TGTGCCAGCAGGGCGAACGGGAGGACTGAAGCTTTCTTT
v_gene: TRBV5-1; j_gene: TRBJ2-1; d_gene: TRBD2; CDR3aa: CASSLPGLAYNEQFF; CDR3nt: TGCGCCAGCAGCTTGCCGGGACTAGCCTACAATGAGCAGTTCTTC
v_gene: TRBV12-3/TRBV12-4; j_gene: TRBJ1-1; d_gene: .; CDR3aa: CASSSLVDTEAFF; CDR3nt: TGTGCCAGCAGTTCACTCGTAGACACTGAAGCTTTCTTT
v_gene: TRBV27; j_gene: TRBJ1-2; d_gene: .; CDR3aa: CASSFRASSDYGYTF; CDR3nt: TGTGCCAGCAGTTTCAGGGCCTCATCGGACTATGGCTACACCTTC